The 29 T cell receptor beta chains listed next were all sequenced from one sample in a study of blood T cell repertoires in COVID-19. The repertoire was sequenced with immunoSEQ multiplex PCR; TCRdb's copy has only in-frame clones and lacks some. The repertoire holds about 64,000 clones, with approximately 92% as singletons. The sample was peripheral blood. These receptors originate from a woman over 75 with active COVID-19.

In this sample, this clone turned up once. This chain connects TRBV28 to TRBJ1-4, with TRBD1 matching over 7 bases. The CDR3 loop spans 16 amino acids. The junction had 14 bases not matched to a gene; V was cut back by 6 bases and J by 7 bases. CDR1 and CDR2 from the germline V gene are MDHEN and SYDVKM. CDR3 nucleotide sequence: TGTGCCAGCAGACCAAGACAGGGACGAGCGGGTGAAAAACTGTTTTTT. Amino acid sequence: CASRPRQGRAGEKLFF.

The chain recombines TRBV6-5 with TRBJ1-1, with TRBD1 matching over 7 bases. CDR1 and CDR2 (germline): MNHEY, SVGAGI. J lost 2 bases, V lost 8 bases, and 11 bases had no gene match. This CDR3 has 15 amino acids. The CDR3 nucleotides read TGTGCCAGCCAATTTTATGACAGGGATAACACTGAAGCTTTCTTT. Protein: CASQFYDRDNTEAFF.

The CDR3 loop is CASCQTRDTGNTIYF. The DNA for the CDR3 is TGTGCCAGCTGTCAAACCAGGGATACCGGAAACACCATATATTTT. The gene calls are TRBV6-4 and TRBJ1-3, with D perhaps matching TRBD1 (5 bases). Deletions cut 8 bases from V and 4 bases from J, with 18 bases between. Looked up from germline, CDR1 is MRHNA and CDR2 is SNTAGT. The CDR3 runs 15 residues.

This chain connects TRBV19 to TRBJ1-2; 8 nucleotides line up with TRBD1. V was clipped by 5 bases and J by 4 bases; unmatched bases: 9. CDR1 is LNHDA, CDR2 SQIVND, per germline (reference sequence). The CDR3 contains 15 residues. CDR3 in DNA: TGTGCCAGTAGTCCCTGGGACAGGCAGTTCTATGGCTACACCTTC. This translates into CASSPWDRQFYGYTF.

V and J are TRBV5-1 and TRBJ2-4, with 10 bases lining up with TRBD1. The CDR3 runs to 15 residues. J was trimmed by 8 bases and V by 3 bases; bases with no gene match: 8. The germline V gene has CDR1 SGHRS and CDR2 YFSETQ. This CDR3 is CASSSPGTGVDIQYF. CDR3 bases: TGCGCCAGCAGCTCCCCCGGGACAGGGGTGGACATTCAGTACTTC.

This clone occurred a few times. The J gene is TRBJ2-5, the V gene TRBV3-1 (or the pseudogene TRBV3-2); 9 bases are a match to TRBD2. Germline CDR1 LGHDT, CDR2 YNNKEL (reference sequence). V was pared by 4 bases and J by 0 bases, with 3 bases of the junction left unmatched. CDR3 length: 15 amino acids. The CDR3 bases are TGTGCCAGCAGCCGGCCTAGCGGGGACCAAGAGACCCAGTACTTC. Protein sequence: CASSRPSGDQETQYF.

The chain links TRBV7-8 to TRBJ2-1; unclear D gene. Germline loops: CDR1 SGHVS, CDR2 FQNEAQ. Trimming took 4 bases from V and 7 from J, leaving 14 bases between them. The CDR3 loop spans 14 amino acids. CDR3 DNA sequence: TGTGCCAGCAGCTCACCCGCCAGGAAGAATGAGCAGTTCTTC. Translated, it gives CASSSPARKNEQFF.

This clone appeared once. The rearrangement joins TRBV5-4 to TRBJ2-1; 7 positions match TRBD1. In germline, CDR1 is SGHNT, CDR2 YYREEE (reference sequence). CDR3 size: 16 residues. Trimming at V came to 0 bases and at J to 4 bases, leaving 7 bases not matched to a gene. CDR3 residues: CASSLDSDRRYNEQFF. DNA for the CDR3: TGTGCCAGCAGCTTGGACTCGGACAGGCGATACAATGAGCAGTTCTTC.

This chain joins TRBV27 and TRBJ1-4; unclear D gene. This CDR3 has 16 amino acids. Per germline, CDR1 MNHEY and CDR2 SMNVEV (reference sequence). V lost 0 bases and J lost 5, with 13 bases in between. CDR3 in DNA: TGTGCCAGCAGTTTATCCGGTGCGGCGATCAATGAAAAACTGTTTTTT. Translation gives CASSLSGAAINEKLFF.

This clone was counted once. The CDR3 DNA sequence: TGTGCCAGTAGTCCCACGGCAGGGGGTTATCAGCCCCAGCATTTT. It is translated as CASSPTAGGYQPQHF. The rearrangement uses TRBV19 and TRBJ1-5; 7 bases match TRBD1. Unmatched junction bases numbered 9, after V lost 5 bases and J lost 5 bases. This CDR3 is 15 amino acids long. Germline V gene lookup returns CDR1 LNHDA and CDR2 SQIVND (reference sequence).

V is TRBV19 and J is TRBJ2-1; 9 positions match TRBD1. V gave up 5 bases and J gave up 0 bases; unmatched junction bases: 8. Germline V gene sequence: CDR1 LNHDA, CDR2 SQIVND (reference sequence). CDR3 size: 17 residues. CDR3 nucleotide sequence: TGTGCCAGTAGTCTAGGACAGGGGATGAGCTCCTACAATGAGCAGTTCTTC. Translating it yields CASSLGQGMSSYNEQFF. Combining the CDR3 with reference TRBV19 and TRBJ2-1 gives the whole variable domain DGGITQSPKYLFRKEGQNVTLSCEQNLNHDAMYWYRQDPGQGLRLIYYSQIVNDFQKGDIAEGYSVSREKKESFPLTVTSAQKNPTAFYLCASSLGQGMSSYNEQFFGPGTRLTVL.

The rearrangement links TRBV28 to TRBJ2-1, with 9 bases lining up with TRBD2. CDR3 length: 14 amino acids. The V gene's germline CDR1 is MDHEN and CDR2 SYDVKM. Trimming cost V 6 bases and J 5 bases; bases outside gene matches: 5. The CDR3 loop is CASRLAGVNNEQFF. For the CDR3, the DNA is TGTGCCAGCAGATTAGCGGGAGTTAACAATGAGCAGTTCTTC.

The chain is built from TRBV27 and TRBJ1-2, with unresolved D. The CDR3 loop spans 15 amino acids. V lost 2 bases to trimming and J lost 0 bases, with 10 bases between them. CDR1 MNHEY and CDR2 SMNVEV come from the germline V gene (reference sequence). The DNA of the CDR3 is TGTGCCAGCAGTTTAGGGCAGCTACCTAACTATGGCTACACCTTC. It codes for CASSLGQLPNYGYTF.

V and J are TRBV5-4 and TRBJ2-2, with a possible D match to TRBD2 (6 bases). The V end lost 5 bases, the J end lost 0 bases, and 8 bases lay between the germline ends. The CDR3 is 14 amino acids. Germline V gives CDR1 SGHNT, CDR2 YYREEE (reference sequence). CDR3 sequence: CASRVAANTGELFF. CDR3 nucleotides: TGTGCCAGCAGGGTAGCGGCGAACACCGGGGAGCTGTTTTTT.

The chain uses TRBV11-2 and TRBJ2-3; TRBD2 might be the D (5 bases). This CDR3 is 16 amino acids long. CDR1 is SGHAT and CDR2 is FQNNGV in the germline V gene. Trimming stripped 1 base from V and 2 bases from J, with 13 bases between. This CDR3 reads CASSLVLEGFTDTQYF. The CDR3, as DNA: TGTGCCAGCAGCTTAGTGCTAGAGGGATTCACAGATACGCAGTATTTT.

The gene calls are TRBV6-2 or TRBV6-3 and TRBJ2-5, with 10 bases identical to TRBD2. The germline CDR1 and CDR2 sequences are MNHEY and SVGEGT. CDR3 length equals 15 residues. Trimming took 5 bases from V and 5 from J; bases not matched to a gene: 8. The CDR3: CASSRLAGTWETQYF. The CDR3 nucleotides read TGTGCCAGCAGTCGACTAGCGGGTACTTGGGAGACCCAGTACTTC.

The chain employs TRBV7-2 and TRBJ2-1, with a possible D match to TRBD2 (7 bases). Trimming removed 1 base at V and 9 bases at J, with 13 bases between. The length of the CDR3 is 14 residues. Germline values: CDR1 SGHTA, CDR2 FQGNSA. The CDR3 is CASSLGGGLPEQFF. The CDR3 DNA reads as TGTGCCAGCAGCTTAGGGGGGGGGCTCCCTGAGCAGTTCTTC.

The rearrangement links TRBV6-5 to TRBJ1-2; D gene ambiguous. The germline V gene has CDR1 MNHEY and CDR2 SVGAGI. The CDR3 runs 12 residues. Trimming shortened V by 10 bases and J by 2 bases, and 11 bases separated the two germline ends. CDR3 region: CAIRGPNYGYTF. The CDR3 DNA is TGTGCCATTCGCGGGCCGAACTATGGCTACACCTTC.

The V call is TRBV7-2, the J call TRBJ2-3; 11 nucleotides match TRBD2. CDR3 length equals 17 residues. Germline V lookup: CDR1 SGHTA, CDR2 FQGNSA. The V gene end was trimmed by 1 base and the J gene end by 2 bases; junction bases not matched to a gene: 5. The CDR3 is CASSLGGLADFTDTQYF. DNA of the CDR3: TGTGCCAGCAGCTTAGGGGGACTAGCGGATTTCACAGATACGCAGTATTTT.

J is TRBJ1-2 and V is TRBV6-5; D remains ambiguous. Germline V lookup: CDR1 MNHEY, CDR2 SVGAGI. The CDR3 is 15 amino acids. Trimming removed 0 bases at V and 0 bases at J, with 8 bases between. The CDR3 spells CASSYSPGTNYGYTF. As DNA, the CDR3 is TGTGCCAGCAGTTACTCGCCAGGTACTAACTATGGCTACACCTTC.

This rearrangement joins TRBV5-1 to TRBJ2-7, with 7 bases that match TRBD1. After removal of 3 bases from V and 3 bases from J, the junction contained 6 bases not matched to a gene. CDR3 length: 14 amino acids. CDR1 is SGHRS and CDR2 is YFSETQ in the germline V gene. The CDR3 loop is CASSSGQANYEQYF. CDR3 coding DNA: TGCGCCAGCAGCTCCGGACAGGCCAACTACGAGCAGTACTTC.

The chain combines TRBV27 with TRBJ1-2, with 9 nucleotides matching TRBD1. CDR3 length: 17 residues. Germline lookup yields CDR1 MNHEY and CDR2 SMNVEV (reference sequence). The J segment lost 4 bases and the V segment lost 6 bases, leaving 15 bases of the junction unmatched. The CDR3 region is CASSPGTGNPSSYGYTF. The CDR3 DNA sequence: TGTGCCAGCAGCCCCGGGACAGGGAACCCTTCTAGCTATGGCTACACCTTC.

The chain uses TRBV5-1 and TRBJ2-7; 10 bases line up with TRBD1. CDR1 SGHRS and CDR2 YFSETQ come from the germline V gene. J gave up 6 bases and V 3 bases, and 12 bases lay outside the gene matches. The CDR3 has 16 amino acids. The CDR3 here is CASSWKVGTGASEQYF. The CDR3 DNA is TGCGCCAGCAGCTGGAAGGTCGGGACAGGGGCTTCCGAGCAGTACTTC.

As concerns this clone: The junction departs from germline at one end; a sequencing error may be responsible. This chain connects TRBV7-7 to TRBJ2-5, with TRBD1 matching 9 bases. Germline V lookup: CDR1 SSHAT, CDR2 FNYEAQ (reference sequence). The CDR3 totals 16 residues. The CDR3 reads CASSLVGTGNQETQYF. The CDR3 DNA is TGTGCTAGCAGCTTAGTTGGGACAGGGAACCAAGAGACCCAGTACTTC.

V usage is TRBV10-2 and J usage is TRBJ2-5; tentatively, D is TRBD1 (8 bases). Germline V gene lookup returns CDR1 WSHSY and CDR2 SAAADI. There are 14 residues in the CDR3. Trimming left V 4 bases short and J 4 bases short, with 13 bases between. The CDR3 sequence is CASSVDREGETQYF. CDR3 nucleotides: TGCGCCAGCAGTGTGGACAGGGAGGGAGAGACCCAGTACTTC.

The chain employs TRBV3-1 (or the pseudogene TRBV3-2) and TRBJ2-3, with 16 positions matching TRBD2. The CDR3 consists of 22 residues. With 0 bases clipped from V and 3 bases from J, the junction kept 15 bases outside the gene matches. The germline CDR1 and CDR2 sequences are LGHDT and YNNKEL (reference sequence). Here the CDR3 reads CASSQDLLGTSGGGYSTDTQYF. DNA of the CDR3: TGTGCCAGCAGCCAAGATCTGCTTGGGACTAGCGGGGGGGGCTACTCTACAGATACGCAGTATTTT.

The chain couples TRBV20-1 to TRBJ2-1; a possible D gene is TRBD2 (6 bases). CDR1 is DFQATT, CDR2 SNEGSKA, per germline (reference sequence). V was cut by 5 bases and J by 9 bases, with 11 bases left in between. CDR3 size: 11 residues. DNA for the CDR3: TGCAGTGCTCGGGGGAGCGGTGAGCAGTTCTTC. It encodes CSARGSGEQFF.

The chain links TRBV19 to TRBJ1-3, with unresolved D. Looked up from germline, CDR1 is LNHDA and CDR2 is SQIVND (reference sequence). The V end lost 3 bases, the J end lost 0 bases, and 9 bases lay between the germline ends. The CDR3 is 15 amino acids. CDR3 in DNA: TGTGCCAGTAGTATTCAGGAAATCTCTGGAAACACCATATATTTT. Protein product: CASSIQEISGNTIYF. The full variable domain, rest sourced from reference TRBV19 and TRBJ1-3, is DGGITQSPKYLFRKEGQNVTLSCEQNLNHDAMYWYRQDPGQGLRLIYYSQIVNDFQKGDIAEGYSVSREKKESFPLTVTSAQKNPTAFYLCASSIQEISGNTIYFGEGSWLTVV.

This chain connects TRBV7-8 to TRBJ1-4; D is ambiguous. The germline V and J ends were trimmed by 5 bases and 8 bases, with 9 bases remaining between them. This CDR3 contains 12 residues. Germline CDR1 reads SGHVS; CDR2 reads FQNEAQ. DNA for the CDR3: TGTGCCAGCAGCCCGGGTGCAGAAAAACTGTTTTTT. It specifies CASSPGAEKLFF.